Here is one T cell receptor beta chain with its context. Authors' methods: Amplification of reference gene primers provided the estimated nucleated cell counts. Assay: immunoSEQ multiplex PCR; the TCRdb copy retains only in-frame clones and omits some. That table is the source of V, J and clone size, and D and trimming were worked out from the DNA. Of fewer than 45,000 clones in the sample, about 85% were seen once. These data come from a study of blood T cell repertoires in COVID-19. Study background: COVID-19 samples, acute and convalescent, were from the United States, Italy and Spain. T cells, B-cell-depleted T cells, or PBMCs provided the cDNA or gDNA that served as material.

The CDR3 is made up of 14 amino acids. The V end lost 4 bases, the J end lost 8 bases, and 15 bases lay between the germline ends. Germline assignment: CDR1 SGHTA and CDR2 FQGNSA. This chain uses TRBV7-2 with TRBJ2-1; a weak D match, TRBD1 (5 bases). The sample consisted of peripheral blood. The sequence was obtained from a woman over 75 with acute or convalescent COVID-19. In DNA form, the CDR3 reads TGTGCCAGCAGCTCCCAGGGTCAATTTCATGAGCAGTTCTTC. Residues: CASSSQGQFHEQFF.